The 18 T cell receptor beta chains listed next were all sequenced from one sample in a study of identifying expanded T cells in peripheral blood. Clones were read by immunoSEQ multiplex PCR, and TCRdb kept only the in-frame ones, dropping some. This repertoire shows some 120,000 clones, around 84% found once; its top ten account for 3.3%. Sequenced sample: blood. Every receptor here comes from a person between 18 and 75 years old in good health.

The gene calls are TRBV5-1 and TRBJ1-2; D call uncertain. The CDR3 is 13 residues long. Per the germline V gene, CDR1 is SGHRS and CDR2 is YFSETQ. The V end was cut by 0 bases, the J end by 7 bases, with 10 bases between. CDR3: CASSLAGSGGYTF. The CDR3 nucleotides are TGCGCCAGCAGCTTGGCCGGAAGCGGTGGCTACACCTTC. Based on the CDR3 plus reference TRBV5-1 and TRBJ1-2, the full variable domain is KAGVTQTPRYLIKTRGQQVTLSCSPISGHRSVSWYQQTPGQGLQFLFEYFSETQRNKGNFPGRFSGRQFSNSRSEMNVSTLELGDSALYLCASSLAGSGGYTFGSGTRLTVV.

DNA of the CDR3: TGCGCCAGCAGCCAGGGCCTCTCTGAGATCGATGGTGGCTACACCTTC. Protein sequence: CASSQGLSEIDGGYTF. The chain links TRBV4-3 to TRBJ1-2, with D hard to call. CDR1 is LGHNA, CDR2 YSLEER, per germline. The CDR3 is 16 residues long. Trimming took 3 bases from V and 7 from J, leaving 21 bases between them.

The chain joins TRBV9 to TRBJ1-1; TRBD1 matches at 8 bases. Germline V gene sequence: CDR1 SGDLS, CDR2 YYNGEE. J was trimmed by 8 bases and V by 4 bases; bases with no gene match: 10. This CDR3 region has 14 residues. The CDR3 loop is CASSYGQGLSEAFF. The CDR3 DNA reads TGTGCCAGCAGCTACGGACAGGGTCTTTCCGAAGCTTTCTTT.

V usage is TRBV29-1 and J usage is TRBJ2-5; a weak D match, TRBD1 (5 bases). This CDR3 has 14 amino acids. Trimming pared 4 bases from V and 1 base from J, leaving 13 bases between. Germline V gene data show CDR1 as SQVTM and CDR2 as ANQGSEA. The CDR3 sequence is CSVARRGLQETQYF. The CDR3 bases are TGCAGCGTTGCTCGTAGGGGCCTCCAAGAGACCCAGTACTTC.

This chain uses TRBV11-2 with TRBJ2-3; maybe TRBD1 (5 bases). CDR3 length: 15 amino acids. The germline V gene has CDR1 SGHAT and CDR2 FQNNGV. V shed 5 bases and J shed 2 bases, with 14 bases lying between them. CDR3 amino acids: CASSLNRGYTDTQYF. DNA for the CDR3: TGTGCCAGCAGCCTCAATAGGGGCTACACAGATACGCAGTATTTT.

Here the CDR3 reads CASSFQGADEQFF. CDR3 nucleotide sequence: TGTGCCAGCAGCTTTCAGGGGGCGGATGAGCAGTTCTTC. The chain employs TRBV7-2 and TRBJ2-1; 8 positions agree with TRBD1. The CDR3 sequence is 13 residues long. Losses at the gene ends were 3 bases for V and 8 bases for J; bases not matched to a gene: 3. Germline CDR1 reads SGHTA; CDR2 reads FQGNSA. The variable domain in full, with the rest retrieved from reference TRBV7-2 and TRBJ2-1, is GAGVSQSPSNKVTEKGKDVELRCDPISGHTALYWYRQSLGQGLEFLIYFQGNSAPDKSGLPSDRFSAERTGGSVSTLTIQRTQQEDSAVYLCASSFQGADEQFFGPGTRLTVL.

Remarks on this clone: The sample has other DNA sequences that encode this CDR3 too. The chain recombines TRBV30 with TRBJ1-2; perhaps TRBD1 as D (6 bases). Germline CDR1 reads GTSNPN; CDR2 reads SVGIG (reference sequence). V gave up 4 bases and J gave up 10 bases, with 16 bases separating them. This CDR3 region has 12 residues. CDR3 DNA sequence: TGTGCCTGGAACAAATTACAGGGTTTCTACACCTTC. It codes for CAWNKLQGFYTF.

This clone was seen only a few times. The gene calls are TRBV6-5 and TRBJ1-1, with 9 bases fitting TRBD1. V was pared by 6 bases and J by 3 bases, with 8 bases of the junction left unmatched. This CDR3 is built from 15 residues. Germline V gene lookup returns CDR1 MNHEY and CDR2 SVGAGI. The CDR3 is CASRYRGQGYTEAFF. The CDR3 nucleotides are TGTGCCAGCAGATACAGGGGGCAGGGGTACACTGAAGCTTTCTTT.

This clone was counted a single time. V and J are TRBV19 and TRBJ1-2, with D perhaps TRBD1 (6 bases). Germline V gene sequence: CDR1 LNHDA, CDR2 SQIVND (reference sequence). The V gene lost 7 bases and the J gene lost 4 bases, with 13 bases spanning the gap. The CDR3 length is 13 residues. CDR3 protein: CASMSRGSYGYTF. The CDR3 DNA reads TGTGCCAGTATGTCGAGGGGGAGCTATGGCTACACCTTC.

This sequence joins TRBV6-6 and TRBJ2-5, with no clear D. Trimming left V 5 bases short and J 6 bases short, with 16 bases between. This CDR3 spans 14 amino acids. The germline gives CDR1 MNHNY, CDR2 SVGAGI (reference sequence). The CDR3: CASSPRPPFKTQYF. In DNA, the CDR3 is TGTGCCAGCAGTCCCCGCCCGCCGTTTAAGACCCAGTACTTC.

The chain has TRBV6-1 and TRBJ1-3; D not resolved. Germline assignment: CDR1 MNHNS and CDR2 SASEGT. CDR3 length: 15 amino acids. V gave up 1 base and J gave up 2 bases, with 9 bases separating them. This chain's CDR3 is CASSEDQFPGNTIYF. The DNA of the CDR3 is TGTGCCAGCAGTGAAGACCAGTTTCCTGGAAACACCATATATTTT.

There are a few counts of this clone. The J gene is TRBJ2-3, the V gene TRBV4-1; no clear D. Germline-derived CDR1 and CDR2 are MGHRA and YSYEKL. The ends were cut back, 1 base at V and 2 bases at J, with 13 bases in the middle. The CDR3 extends over 16 amino acids. CDR3 nucleotides: TGCGCCAGCAGCCAAGTGCTGAGAAAAGCCACAGATACGCAGTATTTT. As protein: CASSQVLRKATDTQYF.

The chain employs TRBV7-2 and TRBJ1-2; D remains ambiguous. V was pared by 5 bases and J by 7 bases, with 8 bases between. The CDR3 loop spans 11 amino acids. Germline lookup yields CDR1 SGHTA and CDR2 FQGNSA. The CDR3 loop is CASSVFAGYTF. The DNA for the CDR3 is TGTGCCAGCAGCGTTTTCGCTGGCTACACCTTC. Together with reference TRBV7-2 and TRBJ1-2, the CDR3 gives the full variable domain: GAGVSQSPSNKVTEKGKDVELRCDPISGHTALYWYRQSLGQGLEFLIYFQGNSAPDKSGLPSDRFSAERTGGSVSTLTIQRTQQEDSAVYLCASSVFAGYTFGSGTRLTVV.

This clone was observed a single time. The genes are TRBV29-1 and TRBJ1-4, with D uncertain. Trimming stripped 6 bases from V and 11 bases from J, with 13 bases between. Germline CDR1 reads SQVTM; CDR2 reads ANQGSEA. The CDR3 sequence is 11 residues long. The CDR3 nucleotides read TGCAGCGTCTTATATTCCTGGAAACTGTTTTTT. The encoded protein is CSVLYSWKLFF.

This clone was recorded a few times. This chain joins TRBV5-1 and TRBJ1-2, with TRBD1 matching 7 bases. Trimming removed 2 bases from V and 2 bases from J; junction bases left unmatched: 3. The CDR3 has 14 residues. The V gene's germline CDR1 is SGHRS and CDR2 YFSETQ. CDR3 loop: CASSFTGANYGYTF. CDR3 in DNA: TGCGCCAGCAGCTTCACAGGGGCCAACTATGGCTACACCTTC.

V is TRBV6-6 and J is TRBJ1-5; D is ambiguous. The V and J ends lost 0 bases and 6 bases respectively, with 9 bases between them. Germline CDR1 reads MNHNY; CDR2 reads SVGAGI (reference sequence). The CDR3 contains 14 residues. CDR3 sequence reads: CASSYSGLSQPQHF. The CDR3 nucleotides read TGTGCCAGCAGTTACTCGGGGTTAAGTCAGCCCCAGCATTTT.

This chain uses TRBV28 with TRBJ2-2; 8 bases fit TRBD1. The CDR3 is 15 residues long. Germline V gives CDR1 MDHEN, CDR2 SYDVKM. The ends lost 2 bases at V and 7 bases at J; junction bases unmatched: 6. CDR3 coding DNA: TGTGCCAGCAGTTTAGCCGACAGGGGAGTCGGGGAGCTGTTTTTT. Translating gives CASSLADRGVGELFF.

The gene calls are TRBV6-5 and TRBJ1-5; tentative D call: TRBD1 (5 bases). The CDR3 totals 14 residues. Between the trimmed V and J ends, which lost 6 bases and 6 bases, there was a span of 15 bases. Germline V gene sequence: CDR1 MNHEY, CDR2 SVGAGI. This CDR3 reads CASSPDSPSQPQHF. The CDR3 DNA follows: TGTGCCAGCAGCCCCGACAGTCCGTCTCAGCCCCAGCATTTT.